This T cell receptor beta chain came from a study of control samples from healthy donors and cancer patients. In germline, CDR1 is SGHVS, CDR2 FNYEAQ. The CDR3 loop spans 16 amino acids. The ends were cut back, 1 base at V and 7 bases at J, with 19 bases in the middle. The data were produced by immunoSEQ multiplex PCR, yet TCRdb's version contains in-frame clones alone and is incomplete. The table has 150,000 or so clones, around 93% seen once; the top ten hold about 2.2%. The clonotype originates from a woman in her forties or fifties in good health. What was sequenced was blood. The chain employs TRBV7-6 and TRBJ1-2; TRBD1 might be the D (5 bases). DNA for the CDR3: TGTGCCAGCAGCTTAGTTCGGGGAGCAGGGCAGGGTGGCTACACCTTC. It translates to CASSLVRGAGQGGYTF.